Below are 30 T cell receptor beta chains sequenced from a single sample in a study of T cell repertoires in cytomegalovirus infection. TCRdb reanalysed the reads using MiXCR and keeps one entry per CDR3 protein. The table shows fewer than 250,000 distinct CDR3 sequences, with 9% to 15% occurring only once. Material: PBMCs. These receptors were obtained from a human donor in good health (CMV status not recorded). Some clones in this sample may be carry-over from other donors' samples.

CDR3 coding DNA: TGTGCCAGCAGCCGTGGGGGGACTGGCACAGATACGCAGTATTTT. This encodes CASSRGGTGTDTQYF. The gene calls are TRBV12-3 or TRBV12-4 and TRBJ2-3, with D possibly TRBD2 on 6 matching bases. The CDR3 is 15 residues long. The V and J ends lost 6 bases and 1 base respectively, with 14 bases between them.

The chain combines TRBV5-1 with TRBJ1-4; D gene ambiguous. V lost 0 bases and J 3 bases, leaving 6 bases between the germline ends. The CDR3 sequence is 14 residues long. Germline V CDR1 and CDR2: SGHRS, YFSETQ. As DNA, the CDR3 is TGCGCCAGCAGCTTGGAGCGGCCTAATGAAAAACTGTTTTTT. It translates to CASSLERPNEKLFF.

This rearrangement joins TRBV6-2 or TRBV6-3 to TRBJ2-7; no clear D. The CDR3 extends over 13 amino acids. Germline CDR1 and CDR2: MNHEY and SVGEGT. V lost 5 bases and J lost 4, with 12 bases in between. Here the CDR3 DNA reads TGTGCCAGCAGTGCTGGCCCGCCTTACGAGCAGTACTTC. Its translation is CASSAGPPYEQYF.

This chain connects TRBV18 to TRBJ1-6, with unresolved D. V dropped 4 bases and J dropped 9 bases, with 22 bases sitting between them. Germline V gene sequence: CDR1 KGHSH, CDR2 LQKENI. The CDR3 has 17 amino acids. In DNA, the CDR3 is TGTGCCAGCTCACATGGAGGGAGCAGCTTTGTCGGTTCACCCCTCCACTTT. Translated: CASSHGGSSFVGSPLHF.

This clonotype was detected only a few times. CDR3 in amino acids: CASSPDKLGAFF. The CDR3 DNA reads as TGTGCCAGTAGCCCAGATAAGCTCGGAGCTTTCTTT. This chain links TRBV19 with TRBJ1-1; the D is unclear. V lost 6 bases to trimming and J lost 10 bases, with 15 bases between them. Germline values: CDR1 LNHDA, CDR2 SQIVND (reference sequence). The CDR3 totals 12 residues.

This clonotype was seen a handful of times. The chain recombines TRBV20-1 with TRBJ2-5; unclear D gene. With 0 bases removed from V and 4 bases from J, the gap between germline ends came to 3 bases. The CDR3 is 11 residues long. Germline CDR1 reads DFQATT; CDR2 reads SNEGSKA (reference sequence). The CDR3 loop reads CSARELETQYF. Here the CDR3 DNA reads TGCAGTGCTAGAGAGCTAGAGACCCAGTACTTC.

This clonotype was recorded many times. CDR3 sequence: CASSPLRFGDTYEQYF. In DNA form, the CDR3 reads TGTGCCAGCAGCCCTCTTCGATTTGGAGACACCTACGAGCAGTACTTC. The chain carries TRBV14 and TRBJ2-7; no clear D gene. This CDR3 is 16 amino acids long. Germline CDR1 and CDR2: SGHDN and FVKESK. The V end was cut by 4 bases, the J end by 2 bases, with 18 bases between. The entire variable domain, with the rest obtained from reference TRBV14 and TRBJ2-7, is as follows: EAGVTQFPSHSVIEKGQTVTLRCDPISGHDNLYWYRRVMGKEIKFLLHFVKESKQDESGMPNNRFLAERTGGTYSTLKVQPAELEDSGVYFCASSPLRFGDTYEQYFGPGTRLTVT.

This clonotype came up a few times. The chain couples TRBV6-2 or TRBV6-3 to TRBJ1-5; no clear D gene. V lost 2 bases to trimming and J lost 3 bases, with 8 bases between them. CDR1 and CDR2 from the germline V gene are MNHEY and SVGEGT. This CDR3 spans 14 amino acids. CDR3: CASSYRQSNQPQHF. CDR3 coding DNA: TGTGCCAGCAGTTACAGGCAGTCCAATCAGCCCCAGCATTTT.

In this sample, this clonotype turned up a few times. Compared with germline, one end of the junction differs, possibly owing to a read error. J is TRBJ2-7 and V is TRBV4-2; 12 bases line up with TRBD2. Germline values: CDR1 LGHNA, CDR2 YNFKEQ. CDR3 length: 19 residues. The DNA for the CDR3 is TGTGCCAGCAGTCAAGGAGTCCTAGCGGGAGGGCGCGCCACCTACGAGCAGTACTTC. It translates to CASSQGVLAGGRATYEQYF.

This clonotype was counted at least ten times. The chain is built from TRBV7-2 and TRBJ1-1, with D possibly matching TRBD1 (5 bases). The CDR3 is 18 amino acids. Trimming shortened V by 4 bases and J by 0 bases, and 21 bases separated the two germline ends. CDR1 is SGHTA and CDR2 is FQGNSA in the germline V gene. The CDR3 DNA is TGTGCCAGCAGCTCCTCGAAGGTTCAGGGACCGTTGAACACTGAAGCTTTCTTT. It is translated as CASSSSKVQGPLNTEAFF.

This clonotype was seen many times. The gene calls are TRBV19 and TRBJ1-5; no clear D. There are 13 residues in the CDR3. Trimming left V 6 bases short and J 8 bases short, with 14 bases between. In germline, CDR1 is LNHDA, CDR2 SQIVND (reference sequence). The CDR3 DNA sequence: TGTGCCAGTAGCACCGATAGAAGAGAGCCCCAGCATTTT. This gives the protein CASSTDRREPQHF.

This clonotype was counted ten times or more. This CDR3 is CASGLIGLADSYEQYF. The DNA of the CDR3 is TGTGCTAGTGGTTTGATAGGACTAGCGGACTCCTACGAGCAGTACTTC. This chain uses TRBV12-5 with TRBJ2-7, with 10 nucleotides matching TRBD2. Germline V lookup: CDR1 LGHNT, CDR2 FRNRAP. This CDR3 is 16 amino acids long. Germline trimming cut 2 bases from V and 0 bases from J; bases unmatched to any gene: 4.

The CDR3 protein is CSVRDRGIDTQYF. Here the CDR3 DNA reads TGCAGCGTCCGGGACAGGGGCATAGATACGCAGTATTTT. The rearrangement uses TRBV29-1 and TRBJ2-3, with 10 bases that match TRBD1. V shed 6 bases and J 5 bases; nucleotides not matched to a gene: 5. Germline V gene data show CDR1 as SQVTM and CDR2 as ANQGSEA. The CDR3 has 13 residues.

This clonotype was found a few times. The chain employs TRBV27 and TRBJ2-3, with D perhaps TRBD2 (6 bases). The ends were cut back, 10 bases at V and 2 bases at J, with 16 bases in the middle. CDR3 length: 14 amino acids. Germline V gene lookup returns CDR1 MNHEY and CDR2 SMNVEV (reference sequence). The DNA for the CDR3 is TGTGCCACTATCCCCGGACTACCCACAGATACGCAGTATTTT. Translation: CATIPGLPTDTQYF.

This clonotype has at least ten counts. The chain recombines TRBV7-2 with TRBJ2-2; D not certain. This CDR3 has 15 amino acids. The germline gives CDR1 SGHTA, CDR2 FQGNSA. V lost 1 base, J lost 7 bases, and 13 bases lay in between. The CDR3 region is CASSLESSLIGELFF. CDR3 sequence (DNA): TGTGCCAGCAGCTTAGAGTCGTCCCTCATCGGGGAGCTGTTTTTT.

This clonotype was counted a few times. A read error may account for a junction end that differs from germline. V usage is TRBV6-2 or TRBV6-3 and J usage is TRBJ2-7; TRBD2 matches 9 bases. The CDR3 has 17 residues. The V gene's germline CDR1 is MNHEY and CDR2 SVGEGT. CDR3 sequence: CASSYRLAGTPMNEQYF. The CDR3 DNA reads as TGTGCCAGTAGTTACCGGCTAGCGGGGACACCTATGAACGAGCAGTACTTC.

The sample holds a few counts of this clonotype. The chain is built from TRBV4-2 and TRBJ2-7; TRBD1 agrees at 7 bases. Germline V gives CDR1 LGHNA, CDR2 YNFKEQ. The V segment lost 2 bases and the J segment 0 bases; nucleotides outside the gene matches: 10. This CDR3 spans 17 amino acids. CDR3 residues: CASSQLPTGQSSYEQYF. The CDR3 bases are TGTGCCAGCAGCCAATTGCCAACGGGACAGTCCTCCTACGAGCAGTACTTC.

For this clonotype: Sequence at one end of the junction differs from germline and may be a read error. The CDR3 reads CASSQAGEGGQPQHF. DNA of the CDR3: TGTGCCAGCAGCCAGGCGGGGGAAGGGGGTCAGCCCCAGCATTTT. The chain employs TRBV4-1 and TRBJ1-5; D might be TRBD1 (6 bases). Germline V gene lookup returns CDR1 MGHRA and CDR2 YSYEKL. The CDR3 consists of 15 residues.

This clonotype occurred many times. The chain combines TRBV20-1 with TRBJ1-5, with 7 bases aligning to TRBD1. Germline CDR1 is DFQATT and CDR2 is SNEGSKA (reference sequence). CDR3 length: 13 residues. The CDR3 DNA reads TGCAGCCATATTTTCAGGGGGGGTCAGCCCCAGCATTTT. Protein: CSHIFRGGQPQHF.

This clonotype was picked up many times. The chain is built from TRBV4-1 and TRBJ2-5, with D perhaps matching TRBD1 (5 bases). The germline V gene encodes CDR1 MGHRA and CDR2 YSYEKL. CDR3 length: 17 amino acids. V was cut by 2 bases and J by 1 base, with 17 bases left in between. CDR3 amino acids: CASSQIGASQGQETQYF. The DNA of the CDR3 is TGCGCCAGCAGCCAAATAGGGGCAAGCCAGGGCCAAGAGACCCAGTACTTC.

This clonotype was recorded at least ten times. The chain carries TRBV28 and TRBJ2-7; D unresolved. V lost 6 bases to trimming and J lost 6 bases, with 15 bases between them. The CDR3 is made up of 13 amino acids. The germline gives CDR1 MDHEN, CDR2 SYDVKM. The CDR3 bases are TGTGCCAGCAGCATTCCAGCCCTGCGCGAGCAGTACTTC. Its protein is CASSIPALREQYF. Supplemented by reference TRBV28 and TRBJ2-7, the full variable domain reads DVKVTQSSRYLVKRTGEKVFLECVQDMDHENMFWYRQDPGLGLRLIYFSYDVKMKEKGDIPEGYSVSREKKERFSLILESASTNQTSMYLCASSIPALREQYFGPGTRLTVT.

This clonotype was counted at least ten times. The chain links TRBV7-2 to TRBJ1-1; weak D call: TRBD1 (5 bases). The CDR3 totals 12 residues. Between the trimmed V and J ends, which lost 1 base and 10 bases, there was a span of 10 bases. Germline lookup yields CDR1 SGHTA and CDR2 FQGNSA. Here the CDR3 DNA reads TGTGCCAGCAGCTTAGACGGGGGTTTAGCTTTCTTT. Translation: CASSLDGGLAFF.

This clonotype was found many times. CDR3 loop: CASSTSGTNYEQYF. The CDR3 DNA reads TGTGCCAGCAGCACCTCCGGGACAAACTACGAGCAGTACTTC. The V call is TRBV5-5, the J call TRBJ2-7; the D gene is possibly TRBD1 (6 bases). The CDR3 extends over 14 amino acids. Germline assignment: CDR1 SGHKS and CDR2 YYEKEE (reference sequence). V was clipped by 4 bases and J by 3 bases, with 14 bases between them. The variable domain in full, completed from reference TRBV5-5 and TRBJ2-7, reads DAGVTQSPTHLIKTRGQQVTLRCSPISGHKSVSWYQQVLGQGPQFIFQYYEKEERGRGNFPDRFSARQFPNYSSELNVNALLLGDSALYLCASSTSGTNYEQYFGPGTRLTVT.

The chain employs TRBV2 and TRBJ2-5; 7 bases line up with TRBD1. Germline V gene data show CDR1 as SNHLY and CDR2 as FYNNEI. The CDR3 covers 15 residues. J was trimmed by 5 bases and V by 8 bases; bases with no gene match: 14. The CDR3 DNA is TGTGCCAGCTCACCCCTGGACAGGACTCCTGAGACCCAGTACTTC. Encoded protein: CASSPLDRTPETQYF. Based on the CDR3 plus reference TRBV2 and TRBJ2-5, the full variable domain is EPEVTQTPSHQVTQMGQEVILRCVPISNHLYFYWYRQILGQKVEFLVSFYNNEISEKSEIFDDQFSVERPDGSNFTLKIRSTKLEDSAMYFCASSPLDRTPETQYFGPGTRLLVL.

The V call is TRBV20-1, the J call TRBJ2-7, with 8 bases fitting TRBD2. CDR1 DFQATT and CDR2 SNEGSKA come from the germline V gene (reference sequence). This CDR3 contains 13 residues. V shed 7 bases, J shed 1 base, and the junction held 6 bases outside the gene matches. The CDR3 DNA is TGCAGTGTTCAACTAGCGGAGTCCTACGAGCAGTACTTC. It codes for CSVQLAESYEQYF.

This clonotype was seen at least ten times. The genes are TRBV7-8 and TRBJ2-1, with 13 nucleotides matching TRBD2. The J segment lost 10 bases and the V segment lost 5 bases, leaving 8 bases of the junction unmatched. The V gene's germline CDR1 is SGHVS and CDR2 FQNEAQ. This CDR3 spans 15 amino acids. The CDR3 region is CASSPRTSGSFEQFF. The CDR3 DNA follows: TGTGCCAGCAGCCCCCGGACTAGCGGGAGTTTCGAGCAGTTCTTC. Full variable domain (rest looked up from reference TRBV7-8 and TRBJ2-1): GAGVSQSPRYKVAKRGQDVALRCDPISGHVSLFWYQQALGQGPEFLTYFQNEAQLDKSGLPSDRFFAERPEGSVSTLKIQRTQQEDSAVYLCASSPRTSGSFEQFFGPGTRLTVL.

On this clonotype: A read error may be the cause here, since a much bigger clone is one base away. The chain is built from TRBV28 and TRBJ2-2, with 8 positions matching TRBD1. In germline, CDR1 is MDHEN, CDR2 SYDVKM. There are 15 residues in the CDR3. The CDR3 protein is CACRLGTGNTGELFF. CDR3 in DNA: TGTGCCTGCAGGTTAGGGACAGGGAACACCGGGGAGCTGTTTTTT.

This clonotype was observed at least ten times. The V and J genes are TRBV7-2 and TRBJ2-3, with D tentatively TRBD1 (6 bases). The CDR3 extends over 17 amino acids. Trimming took off 3 bases at V and 0 bases at J, with 16 bases between the two ends. CDR1 is SGHTA and CDR2 is FQGNSA in the germline V gene. CDR3 DNA: TGTGCCAGCAGCTTCGAACTCGGGACAAAGAGCACAGATACGCAGTATTTT. Residues: CASSFELGTKSTDTQYF.

This clonotype was recorded many times. The chain combines TRBV28 with TRBJ2-1; tentatively, D is TRBD1 (7 bases). The CDR3 contains 14 residues. V was shortened by 10 bases and J by 4 bases, with 17 bases between the two germline ends. Germline V gene lookup returns CDR1 MDHEN and CDR2 SYDVKM. The CDR3 bases are TGTGCCACCAGGGGGGAGCGGACTTACAATGAGCAGTTCTTC. Translating gives CATRGERTYNEQFF.

V usage is TRBV10-3 and J usage is TRBJ2-3; 11 nucleotides agree with TRBD1. Germline CDR1 reads ENHRY; CDR2 reads SYGVKD. The V segment lost 6 bases and the J segment 4 bases; nucleotides outside the gene matches: 6. The CDR3 has 15 amino acids. In DNA, the CDR3 is TGTGCCATCAGGCCGGGACAGGGGGTTTCAGATACGCAGTATTTT. This gives the protein CAIRPGQGVSDTQYF.